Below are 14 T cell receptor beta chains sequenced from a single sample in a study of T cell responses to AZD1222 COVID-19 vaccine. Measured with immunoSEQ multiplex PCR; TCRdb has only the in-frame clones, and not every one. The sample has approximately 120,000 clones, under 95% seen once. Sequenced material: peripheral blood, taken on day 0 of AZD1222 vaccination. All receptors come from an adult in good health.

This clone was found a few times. As DNA, the CDR3 is TGTGCCAGCAGGGGACTAGCGGGAGTATCGGCCGGGGAGCTGTTTTTT. It is translated as CASRGLAGVSAGELFF. The chain employs TRBV2 and TRBJ2-2; 14 bases agree with TRBD2. Trimming cost V 6 bases and J 6 bases; bases outside gene matches: 6. Germline CDR1 reads SNHLY; CDR2 reads FYNNEI. This CDR3 contains 16 residues.

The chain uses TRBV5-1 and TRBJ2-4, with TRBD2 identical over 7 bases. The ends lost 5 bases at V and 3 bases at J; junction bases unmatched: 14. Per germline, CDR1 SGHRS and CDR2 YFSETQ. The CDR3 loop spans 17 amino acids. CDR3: CASSSLPSGDYKNIQYF. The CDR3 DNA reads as TGCGCCAGCAGTTCCCTCCCAAGCGGGGATTACAAAAACATTCAGTACTTC.

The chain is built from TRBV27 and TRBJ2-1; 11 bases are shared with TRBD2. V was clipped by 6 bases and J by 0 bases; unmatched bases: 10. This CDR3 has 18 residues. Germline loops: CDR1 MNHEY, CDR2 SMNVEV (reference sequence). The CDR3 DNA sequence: TGTGCCAGCAGCTTCTTTAGCGGGAGGGGTAGCTCCTACAATGAGCAGTTCTTC. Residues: CASSFFSGRGSSYNEQFF.

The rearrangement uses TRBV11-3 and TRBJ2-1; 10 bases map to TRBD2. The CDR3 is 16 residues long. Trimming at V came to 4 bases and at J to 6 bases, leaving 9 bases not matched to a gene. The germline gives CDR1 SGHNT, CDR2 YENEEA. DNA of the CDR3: TGTGCCAGCAGCTCCCTAACTAGCGGGAAAATCAATGAGCAGTTCTTC. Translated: CASSSLTSGKINEQFF.

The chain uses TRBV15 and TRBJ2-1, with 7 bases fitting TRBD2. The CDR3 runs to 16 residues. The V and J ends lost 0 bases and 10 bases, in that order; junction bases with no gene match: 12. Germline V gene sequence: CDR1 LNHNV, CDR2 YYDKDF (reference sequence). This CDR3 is CATSREAGRASREQFF. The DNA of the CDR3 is TGTGCCACCAGCAGAGAGGCGGGGAGGGCCTCACGGGAGCAGTTCTTC. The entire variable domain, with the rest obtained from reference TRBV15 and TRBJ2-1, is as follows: DAMVIQNPRYQVTQFGKPVTLSCSQTLNHNVMYWYQQKSSQAPKLLFHYYDKDFNNEADTPDNFQSRRPNTSFCFLDIRSPGLGDTAMYLCATSREAGRASREQFFGPGTRLTVL.

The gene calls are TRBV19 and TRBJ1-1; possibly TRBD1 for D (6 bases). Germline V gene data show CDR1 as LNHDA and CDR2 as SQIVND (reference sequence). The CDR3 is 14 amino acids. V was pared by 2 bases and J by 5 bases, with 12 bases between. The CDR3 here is CASSISQGMTEAFF. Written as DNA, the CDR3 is TGTGCCAGTAGTATATCACAGGGTATGACTGAAGCTTTCTTT.

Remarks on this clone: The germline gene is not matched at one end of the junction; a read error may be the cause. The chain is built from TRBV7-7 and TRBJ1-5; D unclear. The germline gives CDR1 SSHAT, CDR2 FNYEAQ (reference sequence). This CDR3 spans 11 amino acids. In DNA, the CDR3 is TGTGCTAGCAGCTCTCCGGGTCCCCAGCATTTT. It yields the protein CASSSPGPQHF.

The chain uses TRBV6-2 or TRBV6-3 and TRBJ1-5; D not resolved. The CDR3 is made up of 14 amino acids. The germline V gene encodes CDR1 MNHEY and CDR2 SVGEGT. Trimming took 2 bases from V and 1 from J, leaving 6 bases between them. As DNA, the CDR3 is TGTGCCAGCAGTTACCCGTGGAGCAATCAGCCCCAGCATTTT. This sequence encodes CASSYPWSNQPQHF.

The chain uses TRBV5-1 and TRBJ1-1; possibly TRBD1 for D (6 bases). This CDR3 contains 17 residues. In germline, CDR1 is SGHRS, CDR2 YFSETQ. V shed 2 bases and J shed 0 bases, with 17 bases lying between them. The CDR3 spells CASSFRTASSMNTEAFF. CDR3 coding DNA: TGCGCCAGCAGCTTCCGGACAGCATCTTCCATGAACACTGAAGCTTTCTTT.

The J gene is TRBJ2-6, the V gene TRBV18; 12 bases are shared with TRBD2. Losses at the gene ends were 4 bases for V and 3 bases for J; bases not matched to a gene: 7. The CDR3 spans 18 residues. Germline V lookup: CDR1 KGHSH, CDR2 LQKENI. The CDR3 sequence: CASSRHGLAGNGANVLTF. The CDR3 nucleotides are TGTGCCAGCTCACGACACGGACTAGCGGGAAATGGGGCCAACGTCCTGACTTTC.

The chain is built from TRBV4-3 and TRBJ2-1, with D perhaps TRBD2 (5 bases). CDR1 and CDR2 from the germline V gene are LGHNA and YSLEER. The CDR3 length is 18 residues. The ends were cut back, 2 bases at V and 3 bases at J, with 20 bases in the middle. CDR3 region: CASSQSGVPTRDYNEQFF. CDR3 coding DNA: TGCGCCAGCAGCCAAAGTGGAGTCCCAACTAGAGACTACAATGAGCAGTTCTTC.

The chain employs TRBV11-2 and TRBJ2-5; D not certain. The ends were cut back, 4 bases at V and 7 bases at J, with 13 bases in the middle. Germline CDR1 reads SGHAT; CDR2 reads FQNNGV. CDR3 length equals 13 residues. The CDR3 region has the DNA TGTGCCAGCAGCTCAGGACGGGCCGGGACCCAGTACTTC. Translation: CASSSGRAGTQYF.

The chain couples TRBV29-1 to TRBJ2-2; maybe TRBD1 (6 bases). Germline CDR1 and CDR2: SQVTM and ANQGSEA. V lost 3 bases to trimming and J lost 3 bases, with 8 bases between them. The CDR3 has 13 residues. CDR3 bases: TGCAGCGTTGACAGGGGCTACACCGGGGAGCTGTTTTTT. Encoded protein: CSVDRGYTGELFF.

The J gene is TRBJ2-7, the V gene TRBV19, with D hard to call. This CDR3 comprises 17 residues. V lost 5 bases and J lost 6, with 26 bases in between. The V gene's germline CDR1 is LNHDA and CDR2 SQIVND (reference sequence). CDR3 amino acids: CASSPVAHRSGMGEQYF. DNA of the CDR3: TGTGCCAGTAGTCCCGTAGCCCACCGGTCAGGAATGGGCGAGCAGTACTTC.